The 20 T cell receptor beta chains below were found in one sample sequenced in a study of blood T cell repertoires in COVID-19. Assay: immunoSEQ multiplex PCR; the TCRdb copy retains only in-frame clones and omits some. The sample shows fewer than 150,000 clones, 75% to 90% of them seen only once. The specimen was peripheral blood. These receptors were collected from a human donor in a cohort sampled during active COVID-19.

The V and J genes are TRBV5-1 and TRBJ2-1; no definite D call. The V gene lost 0 bases and the J gene lost 7 bases, with 14 bases spanning the gap. The CDR3 covers 15 residues. Germline V gene lookup returns CDR1 SGHRS and CDR2 YFSETQ. The CDR3 loop is CASSLAARLDNEQFF. The CDR3 DNA reads as TGCGCCAGCAGCTTGGCGGCTAGGTTAGATAATGAGCAGTTCTTC.

In nucleotides, the CDR3 is TGCGCCAGCAGCGTCCCCGGGACAGGAGCGATCAATGAGCAGTTCTTC. Its translation: CASSVPGTGAINEQFF. V is TRBV5-1 and J is TRBJ2-1, with 8 bases lining up with TRBD1. CDR3 length: 16 residues. CDR1 is SGHRS and CDR2 is YFSETQ in the germline V gene. V trimming: 4 bases; J trimming: 6 bases; junction bases outside the gene matches: 12.

This sequence joins TRBV7-8 and TRBJ1-5; 7 bases agree with TRBD1. This CDR3 is built from 15 residues. The V and J ends lost 0 bases and 6 bases, in that order; junction bases with no gene match: 5. CDR1 SGHVS and CDR2 FQNEAQ come from the germline V gene. DNA of the CDR3: TGTGCCAGCAGCTTAGCCCTAGGGGGCCCTCAGCCCCAGCATTTT. The encoded protein is CASSLALGGPQPQHF.

This chain joins TRBV7-8 and TRBJ2-7; D might be TRBD1 (8 bases). This CDR3 is 14 amino acids long. Trimming took off 5 bases at V and 3 bases at J, with 14 bases between the two ends. Germline V gene data show CDR1 as SGHVS and CDR2 as FQNEAQ. The CDR3, as DNA: TGTGCCAGCAGCCCGTACAGGGGGGGCTACGAGCAGTACTTC. This sequence encodes CASSPYRGGYEQYF.

This clone occurred once. CDR3 sequence: CASSYTGGLILETQYF. For the CDR3, the DNA is TGTGCCAGCAGTTACACGGGGGGGCTGATTTTAGAGACCCAGTACTTC. The rearrangement joins TRBV6-6 to TRBJ2-5; 8 bases are a match to TRBD2. CDR3 length equals 16 residues. Germline-derived CDR1 and CDR2 are MNHNY and SVGAGI (reference sequence). The junction had 9 bases not matched to a gene; V was cut back by 2 bases and J by 4 bases.

The V call is TRBV20-1, the J call TRBJ1-5; D gene unclear. The CDR3 spans 15 residues. With 3 bases removed from V and 0 bases from J, the gap between germline ends came to 12 bases. Germline values: CDR1 DFQATT, CDR2 SNEGSKA (reference sequence). The CDR3 is CSASPSDYSNQPQHF. Here the CDR3 DNA reads TGCAGTGCTAGTCCCAGCGACTATAGCAATCAGCCCCAGCATTTT.

The chain has TRBV7-3 and TRBJ2-1; TRBD2 matches at 8 bases. With V trimmed by 5 bases and J by 5 bases, 8 bases remained unmatched. CDR3 length: 15 amino acids. CDR1 and CDR2 (germline): SGHTA, FQGTGA. In DNA, the CDR3 is TGTGCCAGCAGCGCCCTAGCGGGCCCCGACAATGAGCAGTTCTTC. Its translation: CASSALAGPDNEQFF.

This chain connects TRBV7-2 to TRBJ2-3; a weak D match, TRBD1 (5 bases). The V end lost 0 bases, the J end lost 7 bases, and 20 bases lay between the germline ends. CDR3 size: 17 residues. From germline, CDR1 is SGHTA and CDR2 FQGNSA. CDR3 region: CASSLAGGAGTANTQYF. CDR3 nucleotide sequence: TGTGCCAGCAGCTTAGCGGGTGGGGCAGGAACCGCAAATACGCAGTATTTT.

V gene TRBV19 combines with J gene TRBJ2-5; 14 positions match TRBD2. The CDR3 contains 15 residues. Germline values: CDR1 LNHDA, CDR2 SQIVND (reference sequence). Losses at the gene ends were 8 bases for V and 4 bases for J; bases not matched to a gene: 6. The CDR3 bases are TGTGCCAGTTCCGGGACTAGCGGGAGTCTAGAGACCCAGTACTTC. Translating it yields CASSGTSGSLETQYF.

The V call is TRBV20-1, the J call TRBJ2-3; D call uncertain. Per the germline V gene, CDR1 is DFQATT and CDR2 is SNEGSKA (reference sequence). Trimming pared 3 bases from V and 8 bases from J, leaving 15 bases between. The CDR3 contains 13 residues. CDR3 amino acids: CSASPRSFGTQYF. CDR3 DNA sequence: TGCAGTGCTAGTCCCCGTTCGTTCGGTACGCAGTATTTT.

The rearrangement joins TRBV7-2 to TRBJ1-2; D perhaps matches TRBD1 (5 bases). Per germline, CDR1 SGHTA and CDR2 FQGNSA. The CDR3 has 15 residues. Trimming cost V 8 bases and J 8 bases, with 24 bases left between them. CDR3 in amino acids: CASLEDRGREGGYTF. CDR3 in DNA: TGTGCCAGCCTCGAAGACCGTGGCAGGGAAGGGGGCTACACCTTC.

Worth noting for this clone: A junction boundary mismatches the germline segment, possibly from a read error. V gene TRBV7-7 combines with J gene TRBJ1-1; D not resolved. Germline V lookup: CDR1 SSHAT, CDR2 FNYEAQ (reference sequence). The CDR3 is 13 residues long. The CDR3 here is CASSLRENTEAFF. The CDR3 DNA is TGTGCTAGCAGCCTTCGGGAAAACACTGAAGCTTTCTTT.

The chain carries TRBV6-6 and TRBJ1-1; 7 nucleotides line up with TRBD1. This CDR3 comprises 15 residues. Germline CDR1 and CDR2: MNHNY and SVGAGI (reference sequence). V was pared by 5 bases and J by 3 bases, with 9 bases of the junction left unmatched. CDR3 DNA: TGTGCCAGCAGTCAACCCCGCAGGGGGGACACTGAAGCTTTCTTT. Protein sequence: CASSQPRRGDTEAFF.

CDR3 sequence reads: CASSSQADTQYF. DNA of the CDR3: TGTGCCAGCAGTTCCCAGGCAGATACGCAGTATTTT. The chain recombines TRBV27 with TRBJ2-3; no definite D call. Trimming shortened V by 4 bases and J by 4 bases, and 6 bases separated the two germline ends. The CDR3 has 12 amino acids. Germline CDR1 reads MNHEY; CDR2 reads SMNVEV (reference sequence).

The J gene is TRBJ2-3, the V gene TRBV20-1; TRBD2 aligns across 7 bases. The V gene's germline CDR1 is DFQATT and CDR2 SNEGSKA (reference sequence). V dropped 4 bases and J dropped 4; count of bases not matched to a gene: 17. This CDR3 spans 17 amino acids. CDR3 sequence reads: CSATETLWRGGADTQYF. CDR3 bases: TGCAGTGCTACTGAAACCCTCTGGAGGGGAGGGGCAGATACGCAGTATTTT.

V is TRBV12-3 or TRBV12-4 and J is TRBJ1-2; no definite D call. This CDR3 contains 12 residues. The ends were cut back, 5 bases at V and 11 bases at J, with 15 bases in the middle. For the CDR3, the DNA is TGTGCCAGCAGTCTCTCGAGACTTTTATACACCTTC. This gives the protein CASSLSRLLYTF.

V gene TRBV6-5 combines with J gene TRBJ1-1; TRBD1 matches at 8 bases. The V gene end was trimmed by 4 bases and the J gene end by 5 bases; junction bases not matched to a gene: 9. Germline V gene data show CDR1 as MNHEY and CDR2 as SVGAGI. This CDR3 is built from 15 residues. As DNA, the CDR3 is TGTGCCAGCAGTTGGGCAGGGGGCCGGGGGACTGAAGCTTTCTTT. As protein: CASSWAGGRGTEAFF.

The chain uses TRBV5-1 and TRBJ1-2, with 7 bases lining up with TRBD1. With V trimmed by 4 bases and J by 8 bases, 5 bases remained unmatched. The germline V gene encodes CDR1 SGHRS and CDR2 YFSETQ. This CDR3 is built from 12 residues. CDR3 sequence (DNA): TGCGCCAGCAGCCTGTGGGACAGCGGCTACACCTTC. Translating it yields CASSLWDSGYTF.

This clone was seen a few times. V usage is TRBV3-1 (or the pseudogene TRBV3-2) and J usage is TRBJ1-6, with D maybe TRBD1 (6 bases). This CDR3 is built from 17 residues. Trimming removed 1 base from V and 7 bases from J, with 17 bases in between. The germline CDR1 and CDR2 sequences are LGHDT and YNNKEL (reference sequence). CDR3 sequence: CASSQVIWTAKNSPLHF. The CDR3 DNA reads TGTGCCAGCAGCCAAGTTATCTGGACAGCTAAGAATTCACCCCTCCACTTT.

V is TRBV27 and J is TRBJ2-3, with 11 nucleotides matching TRBD2. V was clipped by 6 bases and J by 5 bases; unmatched bases: 4. The V gene's germline CDR1 is MNHEY and CDR2 SMNVEV (reference sequence). The CDR3 runs to 14 residues. The CDR3 nucleotides read TGTGCCAGCAGCCCTAGCGGGGGGAGAGATACGCAGTATTTT. It translates to CASSPSGGRDTQYF.